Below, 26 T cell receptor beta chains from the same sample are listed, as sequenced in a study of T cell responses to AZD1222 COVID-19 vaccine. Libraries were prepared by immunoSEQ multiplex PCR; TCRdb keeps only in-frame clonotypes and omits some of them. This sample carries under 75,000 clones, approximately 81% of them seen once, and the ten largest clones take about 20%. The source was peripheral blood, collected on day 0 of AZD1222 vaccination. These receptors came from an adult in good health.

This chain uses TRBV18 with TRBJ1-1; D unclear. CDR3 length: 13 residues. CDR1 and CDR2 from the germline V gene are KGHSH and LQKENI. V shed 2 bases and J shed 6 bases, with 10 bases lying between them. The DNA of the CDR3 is TGTGCCAGCTCACCAGCGGTAGCCGCTGAAGCTTTCTTT. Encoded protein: CASSPAVAAEAFF.

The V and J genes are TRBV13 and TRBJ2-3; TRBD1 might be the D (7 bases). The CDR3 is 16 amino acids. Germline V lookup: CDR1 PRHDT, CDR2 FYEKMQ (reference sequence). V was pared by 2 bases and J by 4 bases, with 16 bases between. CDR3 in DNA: TGTGCCAGCAGCTTAAGAGGCTTCAGGGGGGCAGATACGCAGTATTTT. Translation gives CASSLRGFRGADTQYF. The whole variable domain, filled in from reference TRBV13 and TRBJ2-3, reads AAGVIQSPRHLIKEKRETATLKCYPIPRHDTVYWYQQGPGQDPQFLISFYEKMQSDKGSIPDRFSAQQFSDYHSELNMSSLELGDSALYFCASSLRGFRGADTQYFGPGTRLTVL.

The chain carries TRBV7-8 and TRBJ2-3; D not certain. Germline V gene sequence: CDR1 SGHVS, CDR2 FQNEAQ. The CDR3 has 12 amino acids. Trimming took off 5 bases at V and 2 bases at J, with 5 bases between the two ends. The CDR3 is CASSLHTDTQYF. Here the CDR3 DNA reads TGTGCCAGCAGCCTACACACAGATACGCAGTATTTT.

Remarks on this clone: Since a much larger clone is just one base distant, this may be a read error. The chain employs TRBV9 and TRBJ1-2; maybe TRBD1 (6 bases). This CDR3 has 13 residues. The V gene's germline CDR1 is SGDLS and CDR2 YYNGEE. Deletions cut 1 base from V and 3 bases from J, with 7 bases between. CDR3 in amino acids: CASSVRGDYGYTF. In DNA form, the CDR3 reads TGTGCCAGCAGCGTAAGGGGGGACTATGGCTACACCTTC.

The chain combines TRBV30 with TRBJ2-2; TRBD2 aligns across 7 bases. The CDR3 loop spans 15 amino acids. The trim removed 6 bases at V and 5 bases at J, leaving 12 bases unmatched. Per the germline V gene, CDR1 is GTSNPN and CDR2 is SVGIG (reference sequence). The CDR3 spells CACQYLAGVTGELFF. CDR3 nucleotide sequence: TGTGCCTGCCAATACCTGGCGGGAGTAACCGGGGAGCTGTTTTTT.

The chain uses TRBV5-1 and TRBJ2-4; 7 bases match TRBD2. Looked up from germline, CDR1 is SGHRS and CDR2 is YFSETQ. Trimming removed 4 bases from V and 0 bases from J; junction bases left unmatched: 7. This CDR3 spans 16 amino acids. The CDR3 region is CASSERLAGAKNIQYF. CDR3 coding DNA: TGCGCCAGCAGCGAGAGACTAGCTGGAGCCAAAAACATTCAGTACTTC.

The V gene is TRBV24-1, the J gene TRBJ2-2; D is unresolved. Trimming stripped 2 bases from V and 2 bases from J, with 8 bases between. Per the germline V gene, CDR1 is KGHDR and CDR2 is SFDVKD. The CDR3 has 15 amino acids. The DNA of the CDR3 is TGTGCCACCAGTGATTCCGGACCTAACACCGGGGAGCTGTTTTTT. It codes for CATSDSGPNTGELFF.

The CDR3 sequence: CASSLAGGHGDTQYF. The CDR3 DNA is TGTGCCAGCAGCCTAGCGGGGGGCCACGGAGATACGCAGTATTTT. This chain joins TRBV9 and TRBJ2-3; 11 nucleotides line up with TRBD2. Trimming took 4 bases from V and 5 from J; bases not matched to a gene: 6. This CDR3 spans 15 amino acids. Per germline, CDR1 SGDLS and CDR2 YYNGEE.

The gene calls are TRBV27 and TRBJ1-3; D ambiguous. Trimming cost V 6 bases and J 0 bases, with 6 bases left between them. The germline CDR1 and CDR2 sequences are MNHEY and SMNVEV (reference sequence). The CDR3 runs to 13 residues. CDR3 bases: TGTGCCAGCAGACAAAGCTCTGGAAACACCATATATTTT. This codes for CASRQSSGNTIYF.

Here the CDR3 reads CASSPKQGNGNTEAFF. Here the CDR3 DNA reads TGTGCCAGCAGCCCCAAACAGGGGAACGGAAACACTGAAGCTTTCTTT. The V gene is TRBV14, the J gene TRBJ1-1; 7 nucleotides align to TRBD1. This CDR3 has 16 amino acids. V lost 4 bases, J lost 2 bases, and 10 bases stayed unmatched. The germline CDR1 and CDR2 sequences are SGHDN and FVKESK.

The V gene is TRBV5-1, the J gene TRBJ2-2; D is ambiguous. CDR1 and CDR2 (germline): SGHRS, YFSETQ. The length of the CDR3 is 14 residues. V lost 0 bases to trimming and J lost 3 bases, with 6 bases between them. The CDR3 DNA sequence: TGCGCCAGCAGCTTGGCCGAACACACCGGGGAGCTGTTTTTT. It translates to CASSLAEHTGELFF.

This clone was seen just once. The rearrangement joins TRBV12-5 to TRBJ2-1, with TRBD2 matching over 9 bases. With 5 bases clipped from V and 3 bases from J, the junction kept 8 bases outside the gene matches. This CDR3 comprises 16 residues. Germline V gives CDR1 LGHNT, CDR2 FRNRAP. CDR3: CASGTSREGLYNEQFF. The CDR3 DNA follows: TGTGCTAGTGGTACGTCGCGGGAGGGCCTCTACAATGAGCAGTTCTTC.

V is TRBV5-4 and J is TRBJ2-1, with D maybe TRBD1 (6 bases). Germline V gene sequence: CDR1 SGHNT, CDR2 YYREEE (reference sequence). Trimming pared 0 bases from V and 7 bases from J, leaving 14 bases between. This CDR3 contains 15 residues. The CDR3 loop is CASSLDGDRSNEQFF. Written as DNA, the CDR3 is TGTGCCAGCAGCTTGGATGGAGACAGGTCGAATGAGCAGTTCTTC.

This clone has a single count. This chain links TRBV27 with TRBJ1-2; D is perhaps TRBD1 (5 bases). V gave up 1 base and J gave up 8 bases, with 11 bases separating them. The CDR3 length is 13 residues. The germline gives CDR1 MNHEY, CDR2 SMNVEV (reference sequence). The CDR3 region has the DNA TGTGCCAGCAGTTTATATGAGGGGAAGGGCTACACCTTC. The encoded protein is CASSLYEGKGYTF.

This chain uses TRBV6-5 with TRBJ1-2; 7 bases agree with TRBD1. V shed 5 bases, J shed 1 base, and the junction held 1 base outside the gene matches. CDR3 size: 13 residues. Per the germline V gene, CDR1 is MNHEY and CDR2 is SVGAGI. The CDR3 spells CASSRQGNYGYTF. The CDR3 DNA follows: TGTGCCAGCAGTCGACAGGGTAACTATGGCTACACCTTC.

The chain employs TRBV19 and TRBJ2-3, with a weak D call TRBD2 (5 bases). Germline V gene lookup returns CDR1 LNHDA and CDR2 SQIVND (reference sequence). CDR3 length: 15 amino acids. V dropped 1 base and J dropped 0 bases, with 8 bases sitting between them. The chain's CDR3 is CASSIGLISTDTQYF. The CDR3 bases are TGTGCCAGTAGTATAGGACTAATCAGCACAGATACGCAGTATTTT.

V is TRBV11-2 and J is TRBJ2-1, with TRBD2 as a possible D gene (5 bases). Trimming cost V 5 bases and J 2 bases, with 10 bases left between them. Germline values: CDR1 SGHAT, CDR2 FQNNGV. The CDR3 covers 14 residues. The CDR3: CASSPAGPYNEQFF. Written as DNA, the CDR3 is TGTGCCAGCAGCCCGGCGGGCCCCTACAATGAGCAGTTCTTC.

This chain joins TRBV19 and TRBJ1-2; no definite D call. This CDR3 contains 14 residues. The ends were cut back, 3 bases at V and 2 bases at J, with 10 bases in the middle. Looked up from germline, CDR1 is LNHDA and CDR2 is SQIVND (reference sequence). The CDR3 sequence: CASSISEQNYGYTF. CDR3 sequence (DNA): TGTGCCAGTAGTATCTCCGAACAGAACTATGGCTACACCTTC.

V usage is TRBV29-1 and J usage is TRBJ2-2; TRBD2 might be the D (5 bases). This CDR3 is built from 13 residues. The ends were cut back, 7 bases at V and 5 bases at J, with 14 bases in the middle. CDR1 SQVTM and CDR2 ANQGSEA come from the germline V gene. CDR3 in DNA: TGCAGCGCTAATAGACCGGGGACCGGGGAGCTGTTTTTT. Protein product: CSANRPGTGELFF.

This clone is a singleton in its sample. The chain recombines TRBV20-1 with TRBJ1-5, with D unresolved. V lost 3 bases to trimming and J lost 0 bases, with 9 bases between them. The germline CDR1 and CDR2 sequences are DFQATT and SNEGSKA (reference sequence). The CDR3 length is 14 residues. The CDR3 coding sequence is TGCAGTGCTAGTTCCTTTTATAGCAATCAGCCCCAGCATTTT. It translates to CSASSFYSNQPQHF.

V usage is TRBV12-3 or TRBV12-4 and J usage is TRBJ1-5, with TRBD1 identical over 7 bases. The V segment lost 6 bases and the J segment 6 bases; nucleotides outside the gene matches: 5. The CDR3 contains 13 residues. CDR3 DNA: TGTGCCAGCAGCCCAGGGGGAGGTCAGCCCCAGCATTTT. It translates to CASSPGGGQPQHF.

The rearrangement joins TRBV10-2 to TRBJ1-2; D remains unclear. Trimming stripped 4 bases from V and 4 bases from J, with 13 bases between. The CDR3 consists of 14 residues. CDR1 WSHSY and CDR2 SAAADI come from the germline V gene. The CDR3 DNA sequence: TGCGCCAGCAGTGGTATCAGGACTGGCTATGGCTACACCTTC. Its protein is CASSGIRTGYGYTF.

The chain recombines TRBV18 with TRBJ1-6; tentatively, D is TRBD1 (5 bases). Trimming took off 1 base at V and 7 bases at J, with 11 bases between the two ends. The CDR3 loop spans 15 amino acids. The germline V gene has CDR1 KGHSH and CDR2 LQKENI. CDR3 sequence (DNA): TGTGCCAGCTCACCACGAAACGAGGGGAATTCACCCCTCCACTTT. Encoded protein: CASSPRNEGNSPLHF.

The CDR3 is CATRDRGLGNSPLHF. As DNA, the CDR3 is TGTGCCACCAGGGACAGGGGGTTGGGGAATTCACCCCTCCACTTT. The genes are TRBV10-3 and TRBJ1-6; 11 bases fit TRBD1. CDR1 and CDR2 from the germline V gene are ENHRY and SYGVKD. V lost 10 bases, J lost 7 bases, and 9 bases stayed unmatched. The CDR3 contains 15 residues.

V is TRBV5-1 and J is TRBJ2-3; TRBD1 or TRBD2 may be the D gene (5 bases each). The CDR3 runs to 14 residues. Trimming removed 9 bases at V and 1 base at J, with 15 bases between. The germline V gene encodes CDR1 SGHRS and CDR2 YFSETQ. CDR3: CATRIGTRTDTQYF. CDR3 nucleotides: TGCGCCACGCGTATTGGGACCCGCACAGATACGCAGTATTTT. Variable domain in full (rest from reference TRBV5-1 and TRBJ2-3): KAGVTQTPRYLIKTRGQQVTLSCSPISGHRSVSWYQQTPGQGLQFLFEYFSETQRNKGNFPGRFSGRQFSNSRSEMNVSTLELGDSALYLCATRIGTRTDTQYFGPGTRLTVL.

DNA of the CDR3: TGTGCCAGCAGCTTAGACGGGGGGCGCAAGGAAAAACTGTTTTTT. Its protein product is CASSLDGGRKEKLFF. The V call is TRBV7-2, the J call TRBJ1-4; D might be TRBD1 (6 bases). The V gene lost 1 base and the J gene lost 8 bases, with 14 bases spanning the gap. This CDR3 contains 15 residues. Germline loops: CDR1 SGHTA, CDR2 FQGNSA.